The subject of this entry is one T cell receptor beta chain. Other DNA sequences of this sample code for an identical CDR3. The data belong to a study of T cell repertoires in ileal Crohn's disease. Produced via immunoSEQ multiplex PCR; TCRdb's table is partial and in-frame only. This table has roughly 7,300 clones, approximately 92% appearing once. The material sequenced was ileal tissue. The TCR sequence derives from an adult with Crohn's disease.

The CDR3 nucleotides are TGTGCCAGTATCGGGGCGGGAGGCGGGGAGACCCAGTACTTC. Translated, it gives CASIGAGGGETQYF. V usage is TRBV28 and J usage is TRBJ2-5; 8 bases are a match to TRBD2. The CDR3 covers 14 residues. Per germline, CDR1 MDHEN and CDR2 SYDVKM. J gave up 5 bases and V 9 bases, and 11 bases lay outside the gene matches.